This TCR beta chain derives from a study of cytomegalovirus exposure and HLA in healthy donors. A multiplex PCR was run with 60 Vbeta primers and 13 Jbeta primers. TCRdb's table, derived via immunoSEQ multiplex PCR, lists solely in-frame clones and lacks some. Among around 90,000 clones, around 59% were seen once, and the ten largest hold around 2.5%. This cohort consisted of healthy bone marrow donors. Nominal health characterized the donors when sampled, though unrecorded immune exposures were likely. CMV serostatus data were not documented for this donor. Notes on this clone: Its target is not known.

This CDR3 spans 13 amino acids. V was pared by 3 bases and J by 5 bases, with 10 bases between. Germline V gene sequence: CDR1 LNHDA, CDR2 SQIVND (reference sequence). Regarding the study as a whole: Reportedly, diagnosis of cytomegalovirus status by the classifier showed high specificity and sensitivity.

Sequences were obtained from PBMCs. The rearrangement uses TRBV19 and TRBJ1-1; D may be TRBD1 (5 bases). The TCR comes from a human donor in good health. The CDR3 region has the DNA TGTGCCAGTAGTATTTCGGGGGTAACTGAAGCTTTCTTT. This translates into CASSISGVTEAFF.